This TCR beta chain was obtained from a study of regulatory T cells in long-lasting Graves disease. General study results and limits: Lower TCR diversity characterized persistent Graves' patients relative to newly diagnosed patients. Only peripheral blood was studied, not thyroid tissue. Having only a small sample size may have limited accuracy.

With iRepertoire HTBI primers and Arm-PCR of CDR3 regions, TCR beta libraries were built. From the multiplex PCR reads, TCRdb called clonotypes with MiXCR, one entry per CDR3 protein. Among roughly 300,000 distinct CDR3 sequences listed, 15% to 20% were seen once. A remark on this clonotype: Antigen unknown.

Time point noted: persistent/refractory GD, antithyroid drugs over 5 years with positive TRAb. There was RNA extracted from PBMCs, and the TCR library was made from it. The TCR sequence derives from a female donor with Graves disease. The sequencing used peripheral blood mononuclear cells (PBMCs), collected when the disease was refractory, from a patient treated with antithyroid drugs.

The DNA for the CDR3 is TGTGCCAGCAGCCGGATAAGCGTCACCCCGGTATATGGCTACACCTTC. Protein: CASSRISVTPVYGYTF. This chain joins TRBV5-4 and TRBJ1-2, with D hard to call. The length of the CDR3 is 16 residues. Trimming removed 4 bases at V and 5 bases at J, with 21 bases between. Germline-derived CDR1 and CDR2 are SGHNT and YYREEE (reference sequence).